Sequencing of this T cell receptor beta chain was carried out in a study of T cell responses to AZD1222 COVID-19 vaccine (TCRdb year 2021). About the investigation overall: AZD1222 recipients given second doses at about 4 weeks or at about 12 weeks were pooled, since spike-specific TCR depth and breadth were not found to differ between the two schedules. TCR sequencing was performed for 230 to 250 trial participants, of whom 200 to 220 were given two doses of AZD1222 and around 26 were given two doses of MenACWY control vaccine. Enrollment into the trials was organized by age into subgroups of 18-55, 56-69 and 70-plus years, and those subgroups contained around 150, 28 and 57 TCR-sequenced participants, respectively. Study-wide conclusions, independent of this receptor: In the small 56-69-year group, the increase in depth fell short of significance, most likely because of low power. No day 14 peak-response samples were available, so repertoires were characterized only after the peak T cell response. Reportedly, almost half of the unique spike-specific TCRs recognized epitopes lying outside the regions that are mutated in the B.1.351 and B.1.1.7 variants. Spike-specific TCR breadth and depth rose significantly after two AZD1222 doses compared with day 0 and with MenACWY recipients. CD4 TCRs associated with the vaccine covered the entire spike protein, and the dominant responses were in regions 160-218 and 743-854. Only six AZD1222 recipients were SARS-CoV-2 seropositive at baseline, limiting conclusions about previously exposed vaccinees. Participants were mostly white British, with more females than males. The authors suggested clonal diversity may have been underestimated.

The time point label, as the study defines it: baseline before first vaccination. Vaccinee samples were obtained from the UK trials COV001 and COV002, which included a single-blind randomized controlled phase 2/3 trial of AZD1222 (ChAdOx1 nCoV-19) in healthy adults. For TCRbeta chain sequencing, PBMC samples were collected from trial participants at day 0 and at day 28 after the second dose. About this clone: Which antigen it targets is not known. No base qualities exist here, and no much larger clone lies one base off it.

The CDR3 regions of human TCRbeta chains were analyzed by immunosequencing. The authors' analysis ran thus. Repertoire TCRs were matched against a reference library of SARS-CoV-2-specific TCRs generated with the MIRA antigen-specificity platform. Breadth was defined as the fraction of unique TCRs that were SARS-CoV-2-associated, and depth was defined as the fraction of total T cells that were SARS-CoV-2-associated. Using the MIRA data, each spike-specific TCR was mapped to the spike region that the TCR reacts to and placed in a CD4 or CD8 class. Log10-transformed breadth and depth values were compared by one-way ANOVA with Sidak's multiple comparisons tests. The clones in this table, taken by TCRdb from immuneACCESS, are in-frame only. Not every clone is retained; where verified, under half of the shortfall comes from an unresolved V gene, and the cause of the rest is unknown. Clone size and the V and J calls come from that table; the DNA yielded D and trimming. Present in this sample are approximately 92,000 clones, roughly 90% of which were seen just once. The ten largest account for 20% to 25% of the sample.

From cysteine to phenylalanine, the CDR3 is 14 amino acids long. The read is trimmed to its CDR3 DNA, 42 bases read in frame from base 1. Sequences were derived from peripheral blood, sampled on day 0 of AZD1222 vaccination. Recombination joined TRBV21-1 with TRBJ2-7; the tabulated D call, TRBD2, remains unverified against the DNA. TRBV21-1 is a pseudogene locus. This TCR came from an adult in good health. The DNA reads as follows: TGTGCCAGCAGCAAACAACTGGTTTCGTACGAGCAGTACTTC. Its product reads: CASSKQLVSYEQYF.